These 7 T cell receptor beta chains share one sample of origin, sequenced in a study of shared clonotypes between healthy human individuals. Clones were sequenced by immunoSEQ multiplex PCR, and TCRdb holds only the in-frame ones, with some missing. The data hold about 2 million clones, with 95% observed a single time. Material: naive CD4+ T cells sorted from blood. Subset noted: CD45RA+ positively selected. The origin of the receptors is a man between 18 and 29 years old in good health.

The V call is TRBV18, the J call TRBJ2-7, with D hard to call. The CDR3 runs to 13 residues. Germline V lookup: CDR1 KGHSH, CDR2 LQKENI. The V and J ends lost 2 bases and 1 base respectively, with 6 bases between them. The CDR3 here is CASSPVGSYEQYF. CDR3 bases: TGTGCCAGCTCACCAGTCGGGTCCTACGAGCAGTACTTC.

CDR3 coding DNA: TGTGCCAGCAGCATCCAAGGAGAGACCCAGTACTTC. It is translated as CASSIQGETQYF. The chain is built from TRBV2 and TRBJ2-5; D unclear. V was clipped by 6 bases and J by 4 bases, with 9 bases between them. Looked up from germline, CDR1 is SNHLY and CDR2 is FYNNEI. This CDR3 has 12 amino acids.

This rearrangement joins TRBV4-3 to TRBJ2-7; possible D gene TRBD1, 6 bases. CDR1 is LGHNA, CDR2 YSLEER, per germline. The CDR3 runs 14 residues. With 1 base removed from V and 2 bases from J, the gap between germline ends came to 9 bases. This chain's CDR3 is CASSQGAGAYEQYF. The CDR3 region has the DNA TGCGCCAGCAGCCAAGGGGCAGGGGCCTACGAGCAGTACTTC.

The CDR3 protein is CASSSAGPNTGELFF. The CDR3 DNA follows: TGTGCCAGCAGTTCCGCAGGGCCGAACACCGGGGAGCTGTTTTTT. The chain uses TRBV27 and TRBJ2-2; a possible D gene is TRBD1 (5 bases). V lost 4 bases and J 0 bases, leaving 9 bases between the germline ends. The V gene's germline CDR1 is MNHEY and CDR2 SMNVEV (reference sequence). The CDR3 extends over 15 amino acids.

J is TRBJ1-2 and V is TRBV28, with D maybe TRBD1 (5 bases). The CDR3 has 13 residues. Trimming removed 6 bases from V and 4 bases from J, with 12 bases in between. Germline V gene lookup returns CDR1 MDHEN and CDR2 SYDVKM. CDR3 region: CASRQGGIYGYTF. CDR3 nucleotides: TGTGCCAGCAGGCAGGGCGGGATCTATGGCTACACCTTC.

V and J are TRBV21-1 and TRBJ1-1; TRBD1, the table's D call, lacks a check against the DNA. TRBV21-1 has pseudogene status. CDR3 length: 19 residues. The CDR3 DNA reads as TGTGCCAGCAGCTTATCGATTTCCGACAGGGAAGAAGAGGACACTGAAGCTTTCTTT. Protein product: CASSLSISDREEEDTEAFF.

The V gene is TRBV5-1, the J gene TRBJ1-1; TRBD1 might be the D (5 bases). This CDR3 contains 16 residues. Trimming stripped 0 bases from V and 5 bases from J, with 17 bases between. Germline CDR1 SGHRS, CDR2 YFSETQ. CDR3 in DNA: TGCGCCAGCAGCTTGGCGATCAGGGAGGTGGGGACTGAAGCTTTCTTT. Translated: CASSLAIREVGTEAFF.